This record covers a single TCR beta chain. What antigen it recognizes has not been identified. The CDR3 end falls 3 residues outside the read, so it is completed with the germline J gene. Sample time point, as interpreted from the label and publication: 6 months after combined kidney and bone marrow transplant. Related donors were used in the transplants with nonmyeloablative bone marrow transplantation, and mixed chimerism was transient in the human trials. Unstimulated Tregs (CD4+CD25+CD127-), CD4+ non-Tregs (CD4+CD25-), CD4 and CD8 cells were FACS-sorted from thawed PBMCs. Patients were 4 combined kidney and bone marrow transplant recipients from the ITN036ST trial, and only these trial subjects had samples available. Healthy control blood was processed to PBMCs with a Ficoll density gradient and then cryopreserved, whereas patient PBMCs were collected both before and after transplant. The sample is drawn from a study of Tregs in tolerant kidney transplant recipients (dated by TCRdb to the late 2010s). For the wider study: Before combined kidney and bone marrow transplantation, this study identified donor-specific regulatory T cells using TCRbeta sequencing and then followed those same cells after transplant.

For TCRbeta CDR3 sequencing, genomic DNA was extracted from sorted cells using the QIAGEN DNeasy Blood and Tissue Kit. High-throughput TCRbeta CDR3 sequencing was carried out commercially through immunoSEQ, with PCR amplification with bias correction and internal controls included. In the authors' own workflow: Unique productive TCRbeta sequences were defined by CDR3 nucleotide sequence where primers matched, otherwise by CDR3 amino acid sequence with Vbeta and Jbeta genes. To correct sorting error, sequences shared between sorted populations at a frequency ratio of 2:1 or less were removed; the rest were assigned to the higher population. Donor-reactive sequences were defined as at least 5-fold expanded in CFSE-low cells versus unstimulated cells, with frequency of at least 0.01% in CFSE-low cells. Repertoire divergence was quantified by Jensen-Shannon divergence using the top 100 TCRbeta sequences ranked by frequency. For any sample with multiple sequencing runs, sorting error was corrected in each run separately before the runs were pooled. TCRdb's version of the immuneACCESS table is confined to in-frame rearrangements and falls short of the full clone set. An unresolved V gene accounts for under half of the shortfall where checked; the remainder is of unknown origin. For V, J and clone size, that table is used; D and trimming come from the DNA. This sample's table contains more than 11,000 clones. The top ten hold about 26% of the sample.

From its cysteine to its phenylalanine, the CDR3 spans 15 amino acids. Sequencing covers 36 bases of the CDR3, shown here with the frame starting at base 1. V ends up 4 bases short and J 2 bases short, with an unmatched junction base count of 7. From a lookup of the germline V gene, CDR1 and CDR2 are WSHSY and SAAADI. General study outcomes and caveats: Donor-specific Treg expansion was found to exceed global Treg expansion in tolerant patients, suggesting antigen-driven rather than nonspecific expansion. Because the PCR primers were changed over time for some patients, nucleotide-level comparison could not be performed across the samples from those patients. Because only a small number of patients were included, the study had limitations, and the results will need to be validated in larger populations as well as under other immunosuppression protocols. Expanding Tregs with activated donor B cells appeared to identify the most biologically relevant and donor-specific TCRbeta repertoire. Biological reproducibility was not examined directly, but technical replication error appeared to be minimal.

The source material was CD8+ T cells from blood (PBMCs), sampled 6 months after the transplant. This sequence was found in a human patient who received a combined kidney and bone marrow transplant. Some T cells seen after a transplant may have their origin in the graft donor. The chain is made from TRBV10-2 and TRBJ2-7; 8 nucleotides in the junction match TRBD1. Partial CDR3 DNA: TGCGCCAGCAGTGTCGGACAGGGATCTACCTACGAG. This sequence encodes CASSVGQGSTYE. The complete CDR3 protein is CASSVGQGSTYEQYF.